Shown below are 27 T cell receptor beta chains from a single sample sequenced in a study of cytomegalovirus exposure and HLA in healthy donors. The PCR had 60 Vbeta and 13 Jbeta primers. The data were produced by immunoSEQ multiplex PCR, yet TCRdb's version contains in-frame clones alone and is incomplete. This sample carries some 160,000 clones, roughly 80% of them seen once, and the ten largest clones take under 2.5%. The specimen sequenced was PBMCs. The receptors come from a man over 45 in good health and CMV-seropositive.

J is TRBJ2-5 and V is TRBV7-9; a weak D match, TRBD1 (5 bases). The J call is uncertain, as TRBJ2-7 better fits the DNA end. The length of the CDR3 is 13 residues. Germline assignment: CDR1 SEHNR and CDR2 FQNEAQ (reference sequence). Written as DNA, the CDR3 is TGTGCCAGCAGCTTCACAGGCGCCTACGAGCAGTACTTC. Its protein is CASSFTGAYEQYF.

This chain joins TRBV5-4 and TRBJ2-3; no clear D. V gave up 0 bases and J gave up 3 bases, with 8 bases separating them. The germline gives CDR1 SGHNT, CDR2 YYREEE (reference sequence). The CDR3 runs 14 residues. This CDR3 is CASSLGLATDTQYF. In DNA form, the CDR3 reads TGTGCCAGCAGCTTGGGGTTAGCAACAGATACGCAGTATTTT.

The chain is built from TRBV15 and TRBJ2-7; 8 nucleotides line up with TRBD1. Unmatched junction bases numbered 5, after V lost 5 bases and J lost 2 bases. In germline, CDR1 is LNHNV, CDR2 YYDKDF (reference sequence). The CDR3 is 14 amino acids. The CDR3 spells CATSYRQGPYEQYF. DNA of the CDR3: TGTGCCACCAGCTACAGACAGGGGCCCTACGAGCAGTACTTC.

The count of this clone is one. The chain recombines TRBV19 with TRBJ2-1; 10 bases agree with TRBD1. This CDR3 comprises 14 residues. The ends lost 3 bases at V and 8 bases at J; junction bases unmatched: 4. CDR1 is LNHDA, CDR2 SQIVND, per germline (reference sequence). The CDR3 region is CASSIGQGGDEQFF. The CDR3 coding sequence is TGTGCCAGTAGTATCGGACAGGGGGGCGATGAGCAGTTCTTC.

The gene calls are TRBV7-9 and TRBJ1-4; possible D gene TRBD1, 5 bases. The germline V gene has CDR1 SEHNR and CDR2 FQNEAQ (reference sequence). Between the trimmed V and J ends, which lost 2 bases and 5 bases, there was a span of 9 bases. The CDR3 runs to 14 residues. The CDR3, as DNA: TGTGCCAGCAGCTTACTCGGGGGGAATGAAAAACTGTTTTTT. Its translation: CASSLLGGNEKLFF.

This rearrangement joins TRBV19 to TRBJ1-4; D ambiguous. V lost 5 bases to trimming and J lost 14 bases, with 24 bases between them. CDR1 and CDR2 (germline): LNHDA, SQIVND (reference sequence). This CDR3 is 15 amino acids long. The CDR3 protein is CASSPSPAIQMRLFF. CDR3 nucleotides: TGTGCCAGTAGTCCCTCCCCGGCTATTCAAATGCGGCTGTTTTTT.

In this sample, this clone turned up a few times. The V gene is TRBV9, the J gene TRBJ1-1; unclear D gene. This CDR3 contains 16 residues. Between the trimmed V and J ends, which lost 0 bases and 3 bases, there was a span of 15 bases. Germline CDR1 SGDLS, CDR2 YYNGEE. CDR3 bases: TGTGCCAGCAGCGTAGCGGACGGGGTACTTTACACTGAAGCTTTCTTT. Protein sequence: CASSVADGVLYTEAFF.

V gene TRBV27 combines with J gene TRBJ1-1; no firm D call. The CDR3 runs 14 residues. Looked up from germline, CDR1 is MNHEY and CDR2 is SMNVEV (reference sequence). V was cut by 5 bases and J by 3 bases, with 13 bases left in between. CDR3 sequence (DNA): TGTGCCAGCAGTCACCCTTACGGGGACACTGAAGCTTTCTTT. This codes for CASSHPYGDTEAFF.

The chain links TRBV19 to TRBJ2-2; no firm D call. Looked up from germline, CDR1 is LNHDA and CDR2 is SQIVND (reference sequence). The V and J ends lost 2 bases and 7 bases respectively, with 14 bases between them. This CDR3 region has 15 residues. The CDR3 sequence: CASSIPGWSSGELFF. In nucleotides, the CDR3 is TGTGCCAGTAGTATACCGGGTTGGAGTAGCGGGGAGCTGTTTTTT.

Only a few counts were recorded for this clone. The chain links TRBV7-2 to TRBJ1-2; the match to TRBD1 covers 8 bases. The length of the CDR3 is 16 residues. From germline, CDR1 is SGHTA and CDR2 FQGNSA. With V trimmed by 2 bases and J by 4 bases, 9 bases remained unmatched. The CDR3 protein is CASSLSRQGPSYGYTF. The CDR3 nucleotides are TGTGCCAGCAGCTTATCTAGACAGGGGCCCTCCTATGGCTACACCTTC. Drawing the rest from reference TRBV7-2 and TRBJ1-2, the complete variable domain is GAGVSQSPSNKVTEKGKDVELRCDPISGHTALYWYRQSLGQGLEFLIYFQGNSAPDKSGLPSDRFSAERTGGSVSTLTIQRTQQEDSAVYLCASSLSRQGPSYGYTFGSGTRLTVV.

The chain recombines TRBV9 with TRBJ2-5, with D possibly being TRBD2 (6 bases). Looked up from germline, CDR1 is SGDLS and CDR2 is YYNGEE. V lost 2 bases and J 2 bases, leaving 10 bases between the germline ends. This CDR3 has 14 residues. CDR3 nucleotides: TGTGCCAGCAGCGTTTGGGACTCACAAGAGACCCAGTACTTC. This sequence encodes CASSVWDSQETQYF.

The rearrangement joins TRBV7-2 to TRBJ1-5; 7 bases line up with TRBD1. The CDR3 runs to 14 residues. In germline, CDR1 is SGHTA, CDR2 FQGNSA. V dropped 5 bases and J dropped 3; count of bases not matched to a gene: 4. The DNA of the CDR3 is TGTGCCAGCAGCCTGACAGGGCTCAATCAGCCCCAGCATTTT. Translation gives CASSLTGLNQPQHF.

The J gene is TRBJ2-5, the V gene TRBV15, with D tentatively TRBD1 (6 bases). CDR1 LNHNV and CDR2 YYDKDF come from the germline V gene (reference sequence). Trimming pared 4 bases from V and 7 bases from J, leaving 19 bases between. This CDR3 is built from 15 residues. The CDR3 DNA sequence: TGTGCCACCAGCACCAAACAGGGAATGATATGGACCCAGTACTTC. This encodes CATSTKQGMIWTQYF.

This sequence joins TRBV5-1 and TRBJ2-5; 9 bases line up with TRBD1. The DNA end lines up better with TRBJ2-7; the J call may be wrong. Germline lookup yields CDR1 SGHRS and CDR2 YFSETQ. The CDR3 runs to 14 residues. The CDR3 reads CASSLGGQGIEQYF. In nucleotides, the CDR3 is TGCGCCAGCAGCTTGGGAGGACAGGGGATCGAGCAGTACTTC.

The rearrangement uses TRBV7-9 and TRBJ2-7, with D maybe TRBD1 (5 bases). The germline V gene has CDR1 SEHNR and CDR2 FQNEAQ (reference sequence). This CDR3 region has 14 residues. V lost 3 bases, J lost 3 bases, and 12 bases lay in between. The CDR3 is CASSFLGRDYEQYF. The CDR3 DNA reads as TGTGCCAGCAGCTTTCTCGGCAGGGACTACGAGCAGTACTTC.

This clone was picked up a small number of times. The chain uses TRBV9 and TRBJ2-3; 7 bases fit TRBD2. CDR1 and CDR2 from the germline V gene are SGDLS and YYNGEE. V was clipped by 3 bases and J by 1 base; unmatched bases: 5. This CDR3 region has 15 residues. CDR3 bases: TGTGCCAGCAGCGAGCAGAGCGGGGGCACAGATACGCAGTATTTT. As protein: CASSEQSGGTDTQYF.

This rearrangement joins TRBV7-9 to TRBJ2-3; D is perhaps TRBD2 (5 bases). The CDR3 spans 16 residues. Trimming left V 0 bases short and J 0 bases short, with 10 bases between. Germline V gene data show CDR1 as SEHNR and CDR2 as FQNEAQ (reference sequence). The CDR3 region is CASSLAPGLSTDTQYF. DNA for the CDR3: TGTGCCAGCAGCTTAGCGCCCGGACTCAGCACAGATACGCAGTATTTT.

The V call is TRBV5-1, the J call TRBJ1-5, with 8 positions matching TRBD1. Germline trimming cut 8 bases from V and 3 bases from J; bases unmatched to any gene: 4. The CDR3 totals 13 residues. Germline CDR1 is SGHRS and CDR2 is YFSETQ. The CDR3 reads CASRTGSNQPQHF. CDR3 bases: TGCGCCAGTAGGACAGGGTCCAATCAGCCCCAGCATTTT.

This clone was seen more than once but under ten times. The chain has TRBV12-5 and TRBJ1-2, with TRBD1 matching 8 bases. Germline-derived CDR1 and CDR2 are LGHNT and FRNRAP. This CDR3 is 15 amino acids long. Losses at the gene ends were 3 bases for V and 0 bases for J; bases not matched to a gene: 3. The CDR3 region is CASGFRTGPNYGYTF. The CDR3 nucleotides read TGTGCTAGTGGTTTCCGGACAGGGCCTAACTATGGCTACACCTTC.

The chain couples TRBV5-4 to TRBJ2-3, with 7 bases identical to TRBD1. This CDR3 spans 14 amino acids. From germline, CDR1 is SGHNT and CDR2 YYREEE (reference sequence). V shed 4 bases, J shed 8 bases, and the junction held 10 bases outside the gene matches. The CDR3 DNA is TGTGCCAGCAGCGCAACAGGGGATGTTGTTACGCAGTATTTT. Translating gives CASSATGDVVTQYF.

The chain employs TRBV4-3 and TRBJ2-2, with D perhaps matching TRBD1 (6 bases). Germline CDR1 is LGHNA and CDR2 is YSLEER. CDR3 length: 16 amino acids. Trimming pared 0 bases from V and 8 bases from J, leaving 16 bases between. The CDR3 here is CASSQETGRGKGELFF. Written as DNA, the CDR3 is TGCGCCAGCAGCCAAGAGACGGGCAGGGGAAAAGGGGAGCTGTTTTTT.

This chain joins TRBV4-3 and TRBJ2-3; TRBD2 might be the D (6 bases). Germline V gives CDR1 LGHNA, CDR2 YSLEER. CDR3 size: 17 residues. Trimming left V 0 bases short and J 4 bases short, with 17 bases between. The CDR3 reads CASSQDGRGDSPDTQYF. As DNA, the CDR3 is TGCGCCAGCAGCCAAGACGGGAGAGGGGATTCCCCAGATACGCAGTATTTT.

The CDR3 DNA reads TGTGCCATCAGTGAAACTTTTGATGGCTACACCTTC. Translated, it gives CAISETFDGYTF. The chain employs TRBV10-3 and TRBJ1-2, with D unresolved. The CDR3 has 12 amino acids. V shed 3 bases and J shed 6 bases, with 8 bases lying between them. The germline gives CDR1 ENHRY, CDR2 SYGVKD.

The genes are TRBV7-9 and TRBJ2-5; D uncertain. Trimming cost V 0 bases and J 3 bases, with 8 bases left between them. Per germline, CDR1 SEHNR and CDR2 FQNEAQ (reference sequence). The CDR3 sequence is 14 residues long. CDR3 nucleotides: TGTGCCAGCAGCTTAGCCGGGTCAGAAGAGACCCAGTACTTC. This gives the protein CASSLAGSEETQYF.

This clone has just one count. The chain joins TRBV18 to TRBJ1-5, with 7 bases fitting TRBD1. Looked up from germline, CDR1 is KGHSH and CDR2 is LQKENI. CDR3 length: 16 amino acids. V shed 2 bases, J shed 0 bases, and the junction held 4 bases outside the gene matches. The CDR3 loop is CASSPGTDNSNQPQHF. The CDR3 nucleotides are TGTGCCAGCTCACCAGGGACAGACAATAGCAATCAGCCCCAGCATTTT.

This clone was observed a handful of times. J is TRBJ2-2 and V is TRBV11-3, with D possibly matching TRBD2 (6 bases). Germline V CDR1 and CDR2: SGHNT, YENEEA. The CDR3 loop spans 15 amino acids. Trimming left V 1 base short and J 7 bases short, with 13 bases between. The CDR3 protein is CASSLGLMGGGELFF. Written as DNA, the CDR3 is TGTGCCAGCAGCTTAGGCCTCATGGGAGGCGGGGAGCTGTTTTTT.

This chain links TRBV15 with TRBJ1-1; the D is unclear. The V end was cut by 5 bases, the J end by 2 bases, with 9 bases between. The CDR3 sequence is 13 residues long. Germline-derived CDR1 and CDR2 are LNHNV and YYDKDF (reference sequence). CDR3 sequence reads: CATSFGFNTEAFF. The DNA of the CDR3 is TGTGCCACCAGCTTCGGGTTCAACACTGAAGCTTTCTTT. Combining the CDR3 with reference TRBV15 and TRBJ1-1 gives the whole variable domain DAMVIQNPRYQVTQFGKPVTLSCSQTLNHNVMYWYQQKSSQAPKLLFHYYDKDFNNEADTPDNFQSRRPNTSFCFLDIRSPGLGDTAMYLCATSFGFNTEAFFGQGTRLTVV.